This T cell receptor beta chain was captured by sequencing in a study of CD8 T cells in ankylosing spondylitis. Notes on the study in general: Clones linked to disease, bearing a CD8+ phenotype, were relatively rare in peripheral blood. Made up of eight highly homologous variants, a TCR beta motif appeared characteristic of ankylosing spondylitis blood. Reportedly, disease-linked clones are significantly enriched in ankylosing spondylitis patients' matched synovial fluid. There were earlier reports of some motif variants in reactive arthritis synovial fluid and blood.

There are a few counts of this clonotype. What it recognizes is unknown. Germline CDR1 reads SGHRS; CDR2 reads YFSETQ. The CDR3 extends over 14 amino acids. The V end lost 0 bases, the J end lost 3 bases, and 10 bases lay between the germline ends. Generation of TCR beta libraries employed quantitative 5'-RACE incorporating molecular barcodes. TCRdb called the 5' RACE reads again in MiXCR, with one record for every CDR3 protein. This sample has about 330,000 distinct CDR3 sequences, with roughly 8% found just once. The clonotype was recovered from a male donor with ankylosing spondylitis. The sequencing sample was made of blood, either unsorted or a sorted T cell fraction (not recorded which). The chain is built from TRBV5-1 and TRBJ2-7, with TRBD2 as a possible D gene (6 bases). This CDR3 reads CASSLEGGIYEQYF. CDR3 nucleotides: TGCGCCAGCAGCTTGGAGGGAGGAATCTACGAGCAGTACTTC.